Described below is a single T cell receptor beta chain sequence and its context. How the authors handled the data: Counts of nucleated cells, estimated from reference gene primer amplification, were obtained. Sequenced by immunoSEQ multiplex PCR; TCRdb stores in-frame clones only, minus some. Clonal size and the V and J genes are those of that table, whereas D and trimming came from the DNA. The sample shows 200,000 to 250,000 clones, more than 75% of them seen only once. V was pared by 9 bases and J by 11 bases, with 10 bases of the junction left unmatched. Germline loops: CDR1 LNHNV, CDR2 YYDKDF (reference sequence). The CDR3 extends over 12 amino acids. The sample belongs to a study of blood T cell repertoires in COVID-19. The overall study: From the United States, Italy and Spain came samples of acute and convalescent COVID-19. The analysed material was cDNA or gDNA that came from T cells, B-cell-depleted T cells, or PBMCs.

The V gene is TRBV15, the J gene TRBJ1-1, with 9 bases that match TRBD1. The sequenced sample was peripheral blood. The clonotype comes from a middle-aged man with active or convalescent COVID-19. CDR3 region: CATKRTGEEAFF. The CDR3 bases are TGTGCCACTAAAAGGACAGGGGAAGAGGCTTTCTTT.